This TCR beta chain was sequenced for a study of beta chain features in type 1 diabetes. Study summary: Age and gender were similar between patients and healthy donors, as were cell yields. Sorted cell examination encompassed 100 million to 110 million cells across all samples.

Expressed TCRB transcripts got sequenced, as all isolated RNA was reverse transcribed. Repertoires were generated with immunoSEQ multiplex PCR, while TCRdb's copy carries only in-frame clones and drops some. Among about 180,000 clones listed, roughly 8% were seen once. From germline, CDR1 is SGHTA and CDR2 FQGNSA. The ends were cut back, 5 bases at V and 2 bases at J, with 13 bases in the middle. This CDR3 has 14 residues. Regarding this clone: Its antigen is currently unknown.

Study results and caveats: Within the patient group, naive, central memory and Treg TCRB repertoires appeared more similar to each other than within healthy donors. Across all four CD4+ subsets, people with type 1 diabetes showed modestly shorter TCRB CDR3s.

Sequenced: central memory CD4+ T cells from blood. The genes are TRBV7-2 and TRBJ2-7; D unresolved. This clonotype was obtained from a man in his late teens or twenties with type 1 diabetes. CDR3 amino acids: CASSPRHLPYEQYF. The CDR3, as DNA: TGTGCCAGCAGCCCGAGACACCTACCCTACGAGCAGTACTTC.